This TCR beta chain was recovered during a study of T cells in women clearing cervical HPV infection. General study results and limits: Unknown T-cell numbers per sample may underlie the richness differences. CIN3+ cases had significantly higher TCR repertoire richness than controls, but evenness did not differ.

Cervical HPV DNA detected by MY09/MY11 PCR, typed by dot-blot. Of note for this clone: Its specificity is not known.

The data were produced by immunoSEQ multiplex PCR, yet TCRdb's version contains in-frame clones alone and is incomplete. The specimen's table records 30,000 to 35,000 clones. Sequencing input: blood buffy coat. This clonotype originated in a woman between 18 and 70 years old with a cervical HPV16 infection that either progressed to CIN3+ or cleared (not recorded which).

CDR3 bases read: TGTGCCAGCAGCTTAACAGGGTATCAGCCC. Translated, it gives CASSLTGYQP. The CDR3 reads in full as CASSLTGYQPQHF. This sequence joins TRBV11-2 and TRBJ1-5, with D perhaps TRBD1 (6 bases). The read falls 3 residues short of the CDR3 end, and the missing part is taken from the germline J gene. The germline V gene encodes CDR1 SGHAT and CDR2 FQNNGV. V was shortened by 2 bases and J by 5 bases, with 7 bases between the two germline ends. The CDR3 contains 13 residues.